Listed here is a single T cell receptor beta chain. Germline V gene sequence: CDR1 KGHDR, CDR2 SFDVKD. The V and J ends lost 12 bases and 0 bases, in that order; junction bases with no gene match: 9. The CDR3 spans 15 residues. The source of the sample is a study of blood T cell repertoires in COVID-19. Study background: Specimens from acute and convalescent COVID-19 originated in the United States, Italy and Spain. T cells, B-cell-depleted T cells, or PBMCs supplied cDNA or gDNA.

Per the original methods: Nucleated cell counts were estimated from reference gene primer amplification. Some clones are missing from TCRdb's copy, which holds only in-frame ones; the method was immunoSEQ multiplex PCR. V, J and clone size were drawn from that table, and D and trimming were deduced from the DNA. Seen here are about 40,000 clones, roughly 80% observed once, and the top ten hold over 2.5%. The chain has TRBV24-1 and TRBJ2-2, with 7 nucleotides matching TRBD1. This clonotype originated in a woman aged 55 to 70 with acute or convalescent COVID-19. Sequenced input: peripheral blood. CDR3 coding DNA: TGTGCCTCCAAGGACAGGTTCCCGAACACCGGGGAGCTGTTTTTT. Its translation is CASKDRFPNTGELFF.